The entry that follows covers one T cell receptor beta chain sequence. It lacks a known antigen. No base-level quality is on record; no much larger clone is a single base apart. These data belong to a study of blood T cell repertoires in COVID-19 (dated by TCRdb to 2018 to 2020). For context, the study as a whole: Collaborator samples came from the United States, Italy and Spain and covered acute and convalescent phases of COVID-19. Where HLA class I and class II types were available, the types were taken from metadata supplied by the sample provider, not from assay-based typing. A de-identified subject ID, COVID-19 status, age in years and sex were almost always included in the sample metadata. The repertoires were released in a freely available public database intended as a resource for research on the immune response to SARS-CoV-2. The samples were drawn from the first 160 participants of the ongoing ImmuneRACE study and from over a thousand subjects provided by 6 global collaborators. The dataset comprised deeply sampled blood TCRbeta repertoires from subjects exposed to, actively infected with, or recovered from COVID-19. The prospective study material was composed of cDNA or gDNA derived from T cells, B-cell-depleted T cells, or PBMCs. On the study overall, not on this receptor specifically: The quantity of clinical and demographic metadata differed by source and by participant and was supplied without curation.

One collaborating source in Seattle enrolled patients while the patients were actively infected and followed the patients over time throughout the course of disease. Whole blood was collected in K2EDTA tubes by collaborating institutions according to the institutions' own protocols. For TCRbeta analysis, collaborators shipped samples in one of three forms: frozen whole blood, isolated PBMCs, or DNA extracted from either of those sample types. Relative to germline, V is 1 base shorter and J is 1 base shorter, with 7 bases between their ends. Taken from cysteine to phenylalanine, the CDR3 has 15 residues. The DNA shown is the 45-base CDR3, in frame from base 1. The germline V gene yields SGHDN for CDR1 and FVKESK for CDR2. TCRbeta CDR3 regions were amplified from genomic DNA by means of the immunoSEQ Assay, a bias-controlled multiplex PCR. In the original analysis: The number of nucleated cells in each sample was estimated by amplification of reference gene primers within the assay. To quantify the absolute abundance of each unique TCRbeta CDR3 rearrangement, sequence reads were collapsed and filtered. For each sample, productive Simpson clonality was calculated by taking the square root of Simpson's diversity index across productive rearrangements. TCRdb mirrors the immuneACCESS table, restricted to in-frame sequences. Some clones are absent from its copies; in checked studies, under half trace to an unresolved V gene, and the reason for the others is unknown. The V and J calls and the clone size are those of that table, but D and trimming were determined from the DNA. The sample table shows some 270,000 clones, and 86% are seen once. Of the sample, about 6% is held by the ten largest clones.

The rearrangement joined TRBV14 to TRBJ2-2; a tentative D match to TRBD2 spans 5 bases. Sequencing was performed on peripheral blood. The TCR originated in a woman at least 80 years old with COVID-19, enrolled during active disease. The CDR3 is CASSQVGGNTGELFF. The DNA reads as follows: TGTGCCAGCAGCCAAGTAGGAGGGAACACCGGGGAGCTGTTTTTT.